Listed below are T cell receptor beta chains from one sample, sequenced in a study of shared clonotypes between healthy human individuals. Here immunoSEQ multiplex PCR was the method, and the copy in TCRdb shows in-frame clones only, minus some. The sample yields millions of clones, around nine tenths seen once. Sequenced input: naive CD4+ T cells sorted from blood. The origin of the receptors is a man aged 18 to 29 in good health. Both conserved end residues are trimmed from each CDR3.

>10|TRBJ2-3|TRBV7-9
ASSPLADTQY
>14|TRBJ1-2|TRBV19
ASSRAGPPNNYGYT
>12|TRBJ2-7|TRBV28
ASSPIQSTYEQY
>11|TRBJ1-1|TRBV5-1
ASSRQASTEAF
>13|TRBJ2-2|TRBV5-1
ASSIAQKLTGELF
>14|TRBJ1-5|TRBV28
ASRLTGSGDNQPQH
>12|TRBJ2-3|TRBV6-5
ASSRTGVPDTQY
>12|TRBJ2-2|TRBV9
ASSVELAGGELF
>11|TRBJ2-3|TRBV11-3
ASSLRQTDTQY
>9|TRBJ1-1|TRBV7-2
ASSLINEAF
>15|TRBJ2-7|TRBV12-5
ASGLVTSLAGVYEQY
>10|TRBJ2-1|TRBV10-3
AIRRQQGEQF
>16|TRBJ2-2|TRBV5-1
ASSFIWGQGSNTGELF
>12|TRBJ2-1|TRBV7-2
ASSLPSGGGEQF
>13|TRBJ2-2|TRBV7-9
ASRRQGLETGELF
>13|TRBJ1-3|TRBV11-2
ASSLDSSPGNTIY
>11|TRBJ1-1|TRBV6-1
ASSDWAGVGAF
>15|TRBJ2-2|TRBV15
ATSRDLGAANTGELF
>12|TRBJ2-1|TRBV10-3
AISASGSNNEQF
>12|TRBJ2-3|TRBV5-1
ASSPFAGGDTQY
>13|TRBJ1-4|TRBV6-6
ASSYGGWGSEKLF
>15|TRBJ1-6|TRBV5-6
ASSIRQGATYNSPLH
>10|TRBJ2-2|TRBV7-9
ASSQRTGELF
>13|TRBJ1-1|TRBV18
ASSPSKLGNTEAF
>12|TRBJ1-1|TRBV18
ASSPVRGNTEAF
>11|TRBJ2-7|TRBV10-3
ASSRAKTGEQY
>13|TRBJ2-7|TRBV18
ASSPPINRGHEQY
>15|TRBJ2-4|TRBV15
ATSRQGQRLAKNIQY
>16|TRBJ2-2|TRBV5-4
ASTTKRTSGSGSGELF